Listed here are 4 T cell receptor beta chains from one sample, sequenced in a study of blood T cells in healthy people across ages. For the second PCR, which ran for about 6 to 11 cycles, a sample-barcoded 5' primer and a J-beta primer mix were used. TCRdb fed the 5' RACE reads into MiXCR, producing one record per CDR3 protein. Of a few hundred thousand distinct CDR3 sequences in the sample, 25% to 35% are singletons; the top ten hold 3% to 4.5%. A further study also used this sample, focusing on T cells of mothers and their children.

The material sequenced was blood. The receptors were gathered from a boy aged 2 to 10 in good health.

This clonotype was seen more than once but under ten times. The chain uses TRBV18 and TRBJ1-1; 7 bases are shared with TRBD1. CDR1 KGHSH and CDR2 LQKENI come from the germline V gene. The CDR3 extends over 15 amino acids. The trim removed 3 bases at V and 5 bases at J, leaving 9 bases unmatched. CDR3 bases: TGTGCCAGCTCACCCCTGACAGGGAAGAGTACTGAAGCTTTCTTT. Translated: CASSPLTGKSTEAFF.

The genes are TRBV29-1 and TRBJ2-5; TRBD2 aligns across 11 bases. This CDR3 is built from 16 residues. Germline values: CDR1 SQVTM, CDR2 ANQGSEA. V lost 6 bases to trimming and J lost 4 bases; unmatched junction nucleotides: 13. The CDR3: CSVNFVAGGRGETQYF. CDR3 in DNA: TGCAGCGTAAACTTCGTAGCGGGGGGGCGCGGAGAGACCCAGTACTTC.

This clonotype showed up just a few times. Mismatch with germline at one junction end may stem from a read error. The V call is TRBV20-1, the J call TRBJ2-5; D might be TRBD1 or TRBD2, each matching 6 bases. The J call may be faulty, since TRBJ2-7 better matches the DNA end. The CDR3 consists of 14 residues. Germline V gene sequence: CDR1 DFQATT, CDR2 SNEGSKA (reference sequence). The CDR3 protein is CSATDRWDSSEQYF. Here the CDR3 DNA reads TGCAGTGCAACTGACAGGTGGGACTCCTCCGAGCAGTACTTC.

The V gene is TRBV7-8, the J gene TRBJ2-4; TRBD1 aligns across 8 bases. Germline V CDR1 and CDR2: SGHVS, FQNEAQ. The V and J ends lost 11 bases and 3 bases, in that order; junction bases with no gene match: 3. This CDR3 spans 12 amino acids. In DNA form, the CDR3 reads TGTGCCCAGGGACAGGTCAAAAACATTCAGTACTTC. It codes for CAQGQVKNIQYF.